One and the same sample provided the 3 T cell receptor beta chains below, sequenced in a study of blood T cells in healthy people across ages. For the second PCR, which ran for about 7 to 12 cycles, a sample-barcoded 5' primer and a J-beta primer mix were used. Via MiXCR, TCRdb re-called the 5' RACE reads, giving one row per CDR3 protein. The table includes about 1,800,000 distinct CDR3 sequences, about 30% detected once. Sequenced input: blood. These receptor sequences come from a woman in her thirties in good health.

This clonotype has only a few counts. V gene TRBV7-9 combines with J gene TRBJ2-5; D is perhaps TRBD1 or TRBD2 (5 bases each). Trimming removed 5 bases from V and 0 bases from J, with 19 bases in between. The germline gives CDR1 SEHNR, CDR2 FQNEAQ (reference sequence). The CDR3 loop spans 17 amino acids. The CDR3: CASSPGTGPRYQETQYF. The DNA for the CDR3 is TGTGCCAGCAGCCCCGGGACGGGGCCCCGGTACCAAGAGACCCAGTACTTC. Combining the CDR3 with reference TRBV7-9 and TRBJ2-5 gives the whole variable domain DTGVSQNPRHKITKRGQNVTFRCDPISEHNRLYWYRQTLGQGPEFLTYFQNEAQLEKSRLLSDRFSAERPKGSFSTLEIQRTEQGDSAMYLCASSPGTGPRYQETQYFGPGTRLLVL.

In nucleotides, the CDR3 is TGTGCCTCCTCAGGGGCGGGGAGCATTCAGTACTTC. Its protein is CASSGAGSIQYF. This chain joins TRBV7-9 and TRBJ2-4, with D tentatively TRBD1 or TRBD2 (6 bases each). The germline V gene has CDR1 SEHNR and CDR2 FQNEAQ (reference sequence). The CDR3 length is 12 residues. V was clipped by 11 bases and J by 9 bases, with 17 bases between them.

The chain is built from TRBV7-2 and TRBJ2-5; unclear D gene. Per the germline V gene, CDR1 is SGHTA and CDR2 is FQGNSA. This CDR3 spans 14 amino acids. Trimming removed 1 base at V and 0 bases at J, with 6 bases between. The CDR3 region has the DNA TGTGCCAGCAGCTTAGAACAGAACCAAGAGACCCAGTACTTC. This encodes CASSLEQNQETQYF.